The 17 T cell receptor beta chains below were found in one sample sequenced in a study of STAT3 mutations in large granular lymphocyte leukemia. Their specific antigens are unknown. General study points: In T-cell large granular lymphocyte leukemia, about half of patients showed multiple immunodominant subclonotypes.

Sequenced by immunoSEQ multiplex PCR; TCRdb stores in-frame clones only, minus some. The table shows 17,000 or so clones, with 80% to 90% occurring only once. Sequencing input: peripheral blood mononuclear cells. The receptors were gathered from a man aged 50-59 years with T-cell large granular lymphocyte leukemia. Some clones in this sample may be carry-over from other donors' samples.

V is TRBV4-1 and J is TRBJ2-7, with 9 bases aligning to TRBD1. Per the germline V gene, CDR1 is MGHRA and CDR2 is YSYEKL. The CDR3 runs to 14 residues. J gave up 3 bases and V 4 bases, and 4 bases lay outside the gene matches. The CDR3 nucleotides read TGCGCCAGCAGCCCGGGACAGGGATTCTACGAGCAGTACTTC. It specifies CASSPGQGFYEQYF.

The CDR3 here is CASSVQNNYGYTF. As DNA, the CDR3 is TGTGCCAGCAGCGTACAAAATAACTATGGCTACACCTTC. The chain carries TRBV9 and TRBJ1-2; D remains ambiguous. The ends were cut back, 1 base at V and 1 base at J, with 5 bases in the middle. Germline V gene sequence: CDR1 SGDLS, CDR2 YYNGEE. The CDR3 sequence is 13 residues long.

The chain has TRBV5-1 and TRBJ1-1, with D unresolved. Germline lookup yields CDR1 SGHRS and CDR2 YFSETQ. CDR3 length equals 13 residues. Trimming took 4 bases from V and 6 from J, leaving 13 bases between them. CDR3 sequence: CASSLSSVAEAFF. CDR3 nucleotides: TGCGCCAGCAGCCTATCGTCTGTGGCTGAAGCTTTCTTT.

The CDR3 DNA follows: TGTGCCAGCAGTGGGGGGGGAGCTTACTATGGCTACACCTTC. Its protein is CASSGGGAYYGYTF. The V and J genes are TRBV25-1 and TRBJ1-2; D may be TRBD1 (5 bases). This CDR3 contains 14 residues. The V gene lost 4 bases and the J gene lost 3 bases, with 12 bases spanning the gap. Germline V lookup: CDR1 MGHDK, CDR2 SYGVNS.

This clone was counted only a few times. The CDR3 nucleotides read TGTGCCAGTAGCACTCACACAGGGGCAATAGGAGCTTTCTTT. Translation gives CASSTHTGAIGAFF. The chain uses TRBV19 and TRBJ1-1, with 7 nucleotides matching TRBD1. V shed 6 bases, J shed 10 bases, and the junction held 14 bases outside the gene matches. Germline V lookup: CDR1 LNHDA, CDR2 SQIVND (reference sequence). The CDR3 is 14 amino acids.

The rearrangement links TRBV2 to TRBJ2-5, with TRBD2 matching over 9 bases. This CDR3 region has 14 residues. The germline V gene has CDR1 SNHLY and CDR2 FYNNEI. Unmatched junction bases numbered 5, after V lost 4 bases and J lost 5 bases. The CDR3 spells CASSVPAGGETQYF. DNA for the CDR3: TGTGCCAGCAGTGTGCCAGCGGGGGGTGAGACCCAGTACTTC.

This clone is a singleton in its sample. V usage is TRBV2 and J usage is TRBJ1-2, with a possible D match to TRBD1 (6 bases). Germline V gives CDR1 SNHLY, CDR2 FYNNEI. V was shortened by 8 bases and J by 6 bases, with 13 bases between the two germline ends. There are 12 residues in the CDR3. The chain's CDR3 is CASSDSFNGYTF. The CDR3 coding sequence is TGTGCCAGCTCGGACAGTTTCAATGGCTACACCTTC.

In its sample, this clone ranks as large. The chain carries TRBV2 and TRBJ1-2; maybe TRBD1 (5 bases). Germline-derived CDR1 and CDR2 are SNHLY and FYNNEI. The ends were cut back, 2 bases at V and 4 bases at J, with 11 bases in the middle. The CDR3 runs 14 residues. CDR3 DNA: TGTGCCAGCAGTGAATCGGCCAGGGCCTATGGCTACACCTTC. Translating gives CASSESARAYGYTF.

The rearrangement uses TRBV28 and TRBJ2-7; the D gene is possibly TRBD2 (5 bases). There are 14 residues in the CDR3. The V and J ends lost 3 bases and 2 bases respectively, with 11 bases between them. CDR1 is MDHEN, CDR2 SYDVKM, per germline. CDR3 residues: CASSLLREPYEQYF. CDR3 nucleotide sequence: TGTGCCAGCAGTTTGCTCCGGGAACCCTACGAGCAGTACTTC.

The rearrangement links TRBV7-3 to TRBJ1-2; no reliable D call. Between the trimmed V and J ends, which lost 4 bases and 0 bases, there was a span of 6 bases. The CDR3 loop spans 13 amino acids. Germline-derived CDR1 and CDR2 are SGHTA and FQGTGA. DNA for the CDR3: TGTGCCAGCAGCTCCCAGGCTAACTATGGCTACACCTTC. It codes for CASSSQANYGYTF. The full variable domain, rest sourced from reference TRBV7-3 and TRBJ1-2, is GAGVSQTPSNKVTEKGKYVELRCDPISGHTALYWYRQSLGQGPEFLIYFQGTGAADDSGLPNDRFFAVRPEGSVSTLKIQRTERGDSAVYLCASSSQANYGYTFGSGTRLTVV.

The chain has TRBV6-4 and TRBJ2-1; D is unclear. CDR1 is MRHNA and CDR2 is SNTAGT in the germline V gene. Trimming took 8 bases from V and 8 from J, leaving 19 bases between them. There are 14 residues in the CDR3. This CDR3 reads CASAKRPFQDEQFF. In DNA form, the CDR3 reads TGTGCCAGCGCGAAGCGTCCCTTTCAGGATGAGCAGTTCTTC.

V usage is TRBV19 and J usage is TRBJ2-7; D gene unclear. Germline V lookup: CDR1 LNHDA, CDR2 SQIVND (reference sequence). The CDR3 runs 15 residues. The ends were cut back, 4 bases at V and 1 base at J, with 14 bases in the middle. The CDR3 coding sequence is TGTGCCAGTAGTACCACGACTGGTCAGTCCTACGAGCAGTACTTC. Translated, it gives CASSTTTGQSYEQYF. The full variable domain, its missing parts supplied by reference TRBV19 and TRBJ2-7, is DGGITQSPKYLFRKEGQNVTLSCEQNLNHDAMYWYRQDPGQGLRLIYYSQIVNDFQKGDIAEGYSVSREKKESFPLTVTSAQKNPTAFYLCASSTTTGQSYEQYFGPGTRLTVT.

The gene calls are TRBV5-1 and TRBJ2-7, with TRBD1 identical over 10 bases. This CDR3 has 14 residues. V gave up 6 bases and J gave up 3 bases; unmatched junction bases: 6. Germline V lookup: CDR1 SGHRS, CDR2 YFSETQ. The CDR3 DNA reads TGCGCCAGCAACGGGGGACAGGGGAACTACGAGCAGTACTTC. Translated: CASNGGQGNYEQYF.

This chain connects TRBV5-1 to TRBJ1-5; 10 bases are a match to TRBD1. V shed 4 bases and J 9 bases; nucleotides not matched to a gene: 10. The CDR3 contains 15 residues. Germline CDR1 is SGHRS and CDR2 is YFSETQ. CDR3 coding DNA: TGCGCCAGCAGCCCCGGGACAGGGGAGGGTAGGCCCCAGCATTTT. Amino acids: CASSPGTGEGRPQHF. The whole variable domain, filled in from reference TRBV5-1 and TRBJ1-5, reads KAGVTQTPRYLIKTRGQQVTLSCSPISGHRSVSWYQQTPGQGLQFLFEYFSETQRNKGNFPGRFSGRQFSNSRSEMNVSTLELGDSALYLCASSPGTGEGRPQHFGDGTRLSIL.

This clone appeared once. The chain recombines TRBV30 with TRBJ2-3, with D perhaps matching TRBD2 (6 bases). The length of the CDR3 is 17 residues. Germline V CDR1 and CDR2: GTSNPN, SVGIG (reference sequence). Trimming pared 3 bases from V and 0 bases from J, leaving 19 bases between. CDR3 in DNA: TGTGCCTGGAGGGGGCGCCTTCGGGAGATGAGCACAGATACGCAGTATTTT. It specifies CAWRGRLREMSTDTQYF.

The CDR3 DNA is TGTGCCAGTAGTTCCGGGACGAACTATGGCTACACCTTC. It yields the protein CASSSGTNYGYTF. V and J are TRBV19 and TRBJ1-2; TRBD1 might be the D (5 bases). The CDR3 has 13 residues. V lost 5 bases to trimming and J lost 2 bases, with 9 bases between them. Germline V gene data show CDR1 as LNHDA and CDR2 as SQIVND (reference sequence).

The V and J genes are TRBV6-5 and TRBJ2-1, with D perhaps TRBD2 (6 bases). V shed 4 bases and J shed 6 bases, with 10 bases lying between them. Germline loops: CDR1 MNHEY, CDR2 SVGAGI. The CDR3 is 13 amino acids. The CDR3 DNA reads TGTGCCAGCAGTTCGGGGAGGTCCAATGAGCAGTTCTTC. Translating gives CASSSGRSNEQFF.